Each of the 27 T cell receptor beta chains below was sequenced from the same sample in a study of molecular identifiers for immune sequencing clone quantification. TCRdb reprocessed the PCR reads via MiXCR and lists one record per CDR3 protein. The table has about 500,000 distinct CDR3 sequences, roughly 24% seen once. The specimen sequenced was naive CD8+ T cells from blood, with Jurkat cell RNA spiked in. The subset was: FACS-sorted CD8+CD4-CCR7+CD45RA+ naive T cells. These receptors were collected from a human donor in good health. Some libraries in this study had Jurkat cell RNA spiked in.

The sample holds a few counts of this clonotype. This sequence joins TRBV4-3 and TRBJ2-3; D ambiguous. The germline V gene has CDR1 LGHNA and CDR2 YSLEER. The CDR3 runs to 16 residues. V lost 0 bases, J lost 3 bases, and 13 bases lay in between. The CDR3 loop is CASSQDKGLGTDTQYF. The CDR3 DNA reads TGCGCCAGCAGCCAAGATAAAGGGCTAGGGACAGATACGCAGTATTTT.

Comments on this clonotype: A much larger clone lies a single base off, so this may be a read error. V and J are TRBV12-3 or TRBV12-4 and TRBJ2-3; weak D call: TRBD1 (6 bases). V was pared by 5 bases and J by 8 bases, with 20 bases between. The CDR3 contains 15 residues. The CDR3 loop reads CASSPAGVNAGTQYF. The CDR3 region has the DNA TGTGCCAGCAGTCCGGCAGGGGTTAATGCAGGTACGCAGTATTTT.

The V gene is TRBV28, the J gene TRBJ2-7; 9 nucleotides match TRBD1. This CDR3 is built from 14 residues. The V and J ends lost 3 bases and 7 bases, in that order; junction bases with no gene match: 7. Looked up from germline, CDR1 is MDHEN and CDR2 is SYDVKM. The CDR3 spells CASSFWRTGDEQYF. CDR3 in DNA: TGTGCCAGCAGTTTCTGGCGGACAGGGGATGAGCAGTACTTC.

This rearrangement joins TRBV10-3 to TRBJ2-3, with D possibly TRBD1 on 5 matching bases. Germline CDR1 is ENHRY and CDR2 is SYGVKD. V was cut by 3 bases and J by 0 bases, with 13 bases left in between. The CDR3 runs to 16 residues. This CDR3 reads CAISDPTDTSTDTQYF. As DNA, the CDR3 is TGTGCCATCAGTGATCCGACAGATACTAGCACAGATACGCAGTATTTT.

Notes on this clonotype: Because the CDR3 is missing its conserved closing phenylalanine or tryptophan, this is likely a read error. J is TRBJ2-3 and V is TRBV9, with 9 bases that match TRBD2. The germline V gene has CDR1 SGDLS and CDR2 YYNGEE. CDR3 size: 15 residues. V dropped 4 bases and J dropped 4; count of bases not matched to a gene: 7. CDR3: CASSLGLARADTQYY. The CDR3 region has the DNA TGTGCCAGCAGCCTAGGACTAGCGAGAGCAGATACGCAGTATTAT.

This clonotype was picked up many times. The rearrangement joins TRBV29-1 to TRBJ2-7; D possibly corresponds to TRBD1 (6 bases). The CDR3 has 13 amino acids. The germline V gene has CDR1 SQVTM and CDR2 ANQGSEA. Trimming took off 6 bases at V and 0 bases at J, with 12 bases between the two ends. DNA of the CDR3: TGCAGCGTAGAGGGGGACACCTCCTACGAGCAGTACTTC. It is translated as CSVEGDTSYEQYF.

Ten or more counts support this clonotype. The chain couples TRBV12-3 or TRBV12-4 to TRBJ2-5; 7 nucleotides line up with TRBD2. CDR3 length equals 14 residues. V shed 6 bases and J 5 bases; nucleotides not matched to a gene: 9. The CDR3 here is CASRGAGSPETQYF. The CDR3 DNA is TGTGCCAGCAGGGGAGCGGGGTCCCCGGAGACCCAGTACTTC.

This clonotype has at least ten counts. The chain employs TRBV4-1 and TRBJ1-1; D is ambiguous. Trimming removed 2 bases from V and 1 base from J, with 8 bases in between. The length of the CDR3 is 14 residues. The V gene's germline CDR1 is MGHRA and CDR2 YSYEKL. CDR3: CASSQLTRNTEAFF. The CDR3, as DNA: TGCGCCAGCAGCCAACTGACAAGGAACACTGAAGCTTTCTTT.

The table lists this clonotype with a few counts. V is TRBV7-6 and J is TRBJ1-4; D might be TRBD1 (5 bases). Between the trimmed V and J ends, which lost 1 base and 6 bases, there was a span of 18 bases. CDR1 and CDR2 (germline): SGHVS, FNYEAQ. The CDR3 spans 17 residues. CDR3 loop: CASSLDEVKRGDEKLFF. Here the CDR3 DNA reads TGTGCCAGCAGCTTAGATGAAGTTAAGCGGGGGGATGAAAAACTGTTTTTT.

J is TRBJ2-3 and V is TRBV28; 7 bases map to TRBD2. The V gene's germline CDR1 is MDHEN and CDR2 SYDVKM. V shed 1 base and J 0 bases; nucleotides not matched to a gene: 10. The CDR3 spans 18 residues. CDR3 DNA sequence: TGTGCCAGCAGTTTATACACGGGAGGAGGTGGAAGCACAGATACGCAGTATTTT. Encoded protein: CASSLYTGGGGSTDTQYF.

Note on this clonotype: The germline gene is not matched at one end of the junction; a read error may be the cause. The V call is TRBV27, the J call TRBJ1-6, with 9 bases fitting TRBD1. Germline values: CDR1 MNHEY, CDR2 SMNVEV (reference sequence). The length of the CDR3 is 16 residues. CDR3 bases: TGTGCCAGCCGTTCCCAAAGACAGGGGGATAATTCACTCCTCCACTTT. Amino acids: CASRSQRQGDNSLLHF.

The chain recombines TRBV29-1 with TRBJ1-1; D is unresolved. This CDR3 is 13 amino acids long. Trimming stripped 4 bases from V and 4 bases from J, with 13 bases between. Germline V CDR1 and CDR2: SQVTM, ANQGSEA. In nucleotides, the CDR3 is TGCAGCGTTGGAGGTGGGGTGTTCACTGAAGCTTTCTTT. Translation: CSVGGGVFTEAFF.

The chain couples TRBV20-1 to TRBJ2-3, with TRBD2 matching 11 bases. V dropped 3 bases and J dropped 0; count of bases not matched to a gene: 2. The CDR3 consists of 15 residues. The germline CDR1 and CDR2 sequences are DFQATT and SNEGSKA (reference sequence). Here the CDR3 DNA reads TGCAGTGCTAGGACTAGCGGGGTTAGCACAGATACGCAGTATTTT. It encodes CSARTSGVSTDTQYF.

The count of this clonotype is one. The junction differs from germline at one of its ends, possibly a read error. The CDR3 DNA reads TGTGCCGGCAGTTTAAGGGGGCGCGGCAATGAGCAGTTCTTC. Protein: CAGSLRGRGNEQFF. The chain employs TRBV28 and TRBJ2-1, with 7 bases that match TRBD1. Germline CDR1 reads MDHEN; CDR2 reads SYDVKM. CDR3 length: 14 amino acids.

This clonotype was counted ten times or more. The chain joins TRBV7-6 to TRBJ2-2; D call uncertain. This CDR3 contains 15 residues. Germline lookup yields CDR1 SGHVS and CDR2 FNYEAQ. The ends were cut back, 5 bases at V and 4 bases at J, with 14 bases in the middle. CDR3 coding DNA: TGTGCCAGCAGCCAACCCGGCTCGGGCACCGGGGAGCTGTTTTTT. Amino acid sequence: CASSQPGSGTGELFF.

This clonotype was recorded at least ten times. V and J are TRBV7-3 and TRBJ2-2; 7 bases agree with TRBD1. This CDR3 spans 15 amino acids. Germline lookup yields CDR1 SGHTA and CDR2 FQGTGA. The V segment lost 5 bases and the J segment 2 bases; nucleotides outside the gene matches: 5. CDR3 protein: CASSTGTVNTGELFF. The CDR3 DNA follows: TGTGCCAGCAGCACAGGGACAGTAAACACCGGGGAGCTGTTTTTT.

This clonotype showed up just a few times. The chain carries TRBV3-1 and TRBJ1-3; D perhaps matches TRBD1 (6 bases). This CDR3 region has 15 residues. V lost 5 bases and J lost 0, with 11 bases in between. Per germline, CDR1 LGHDT and CDR2 YNNKEL (reference sequence). The CDR3 sequence is CASSITGSSGNTIYF. DNA of the CDR3: TGTGCCAGCAGCATAACAGGGAGCTCTGGAAACACCATATATTTT.

This clonotype was detected a few times. The chain links TRBV11-3 to TRBJ2-1; the D is unclear. From germline, CDR1 is SGHNT and CDR2 YENEEA. Trimming pared 2 bases from V and 5 bases from J, leaving 10 bases between. The CDR3 length is 14 residues. The CDR3 loop reads CASSLSYSNNEQFF. CDR3 sequence (DNA): TGTGCCAGCAGCTTAAGTTACAGTAACAATGAGCAGTTCTTC.

The CDR3 sequence: CASSIQWQGVPYEQYF. Written as DNA, the CDR3 is TGTGCCAGTAGTATACAGTGGCAGGGAGTACCCTACGAGCAGTACTTC. The rearrangement links TRBV19 to TRBJ2-7, with D possibly being TRBD1 or TRBD2 (5 bases each). The CDR3 spans 16 residues. The germline V and J ends were trimmed by 2 bases and 2 bases, with 16 bases remaining between them. Germline V CDR1 and CDR2: LNHDA, SQIVND (reference sequence).

The rearrangement uses TRBV4-1 and TRBJ2-1, with D maybe TRBD1 (6 bases). This CDR3 has 13 amino acids. Trimming took off 0 bases at V and 9 bases at J, with 9 bases between the two ends. CDR1 is MGHRA and CDR2 is YSYEKL in the germline V gene. The CDR3 is CASSQEGAGEQFF. For the CDR3, the DNA is TGCGCCAGCAGCCAAGAGGGGGCGGGTGAGCAGTTCTTC.

In regard to this clonotype: Sequence at one end of the junction differs from germline and may be a read error. The chain uses TRBV5-6 and TRBJ1-6; 8 nucleotides line up with TRBD1. From germline, CDR1 is SGHDT and CDR2 YYEEEE. The CDR3 contains 15 residues. The CDR3 loop reads CVSSYDWTGLSPLHF. In DNA, the CDR3 is TGTGTCAGCAGCTATGACTGGACAGGGCTTTCACCCCTCCACTTT.

A few counts support this clonotype. V is TRBV3-1 and J is TRBJ1-1; 7 bases map to TRBD1. The CDR3 loop spans 15 amino acids. V lost 1 base and J lost 4; bases outside the gene matches: 6. Per germline, CDR1 LGHDT and CDR2 YNNKEL (reference sequence). CDR3 coding DNA: TGTGCCAGCAGCCAAGTGTCTACAGGGGTCACTGAAGCTTTCTTT. It specifies CASSQVSTGVTEAFF.

The chain employs TRBV9 and TRBJ2-7; TRBD2 aligns across 7 bases. The CDR3 is made up of 17 amino acids. J lost 3 bases, V lost 0 bases, and 12 bases had no gene match. Germline V gene data show CDR1 as SGDLS and CDR2 as YYNGEE. The chain's CDR3 is CASSVGMVTGGYYEQYF. DNA for the CDR3: TGTGCCAGCAGCGTAGGAATGGTGACGGGGGGATACTACGAGCAGTACTTC.

This clonotype was detected only a few times. The V and J genes are TRBV6-2 or TRBV6-3 and TRBJ2-2, with no clear D. This CDR3 comprises 16 residues. Germline V gives CDR1 MNHEY, CDR2 SVGEGT. The germline V and J ends were trimmed by 0 bases and 7 bases, with 15 bases remaining between them. The CDR3 spells CASSYSQANSGGELFF. Here the CDR3 DNA reads TGTGCCAGCAGTTACTCCCAGGCAAATTCGGGCGGGGAGCTGTTTTTT.

About this clonotype: Being one base from a much bigger clone, this may be a read error. The missing conserved phenylalanine or tryptophan at the end of this CDR3 makes a read error likely. The V call is TRBV7-6, the J call TRBJ1-1; D is uncertain. Germline lookup yields CDR1 SGHVS and CDR2 FNYEAQ. The CDR3 spans 15 residues. V shed 1 base and J shed 1 base, with 10 bases lying between them. For the CDR3, the DNA is TGTGCCAGCAGCTTAGAGGTGTTTGCGAACACTGAAGCTTTCCTT. It codes for CASSLEVFANTEAFL.

This clonotype was seen at least ten times. V is TRBV28 and J is TRBJ2-5, with D tentatively TRBD1 (5 bases). The germline CDR1 and CDR2 sequences are MDHEN and SYDVKM. The CDR3 runs 14 residues. V was cut by 5 bases and J by 2 bases, with 12 bases left in between. The CDR3 here is CASSPQTVQETQYF. The CDR3 coding sequence is TGTGCCAGCAGTCCCCAGACAGTTCAAGAGACCCAGTACTTC. The full variable domain, rest sourced from reference TRBV28 and TRBJ2-5, is DVKVTQSSRYLVKRTGEKVFLECVQDMDHENMFWYRQDPGLGLRLIYFSYDVKMKEKGDIPEGYSVSREKKERFSLILESASTNQTSMYLCASSPQTVQETQYFGPGTRLLVL.

Many counts were recorded for this clonotype. An end of the junction differs from the germline gene, which may be a read error. The chain joins TRBV13 to TRBJ2-1; 7 nucleotides agree with TRBD1. The germline V gene encodes CDR1 PRHDT and CDR2 FYEKMQ (reference sequence). The CDR3 extends over 12 amino acids. This CDR3 is CASSLIGQVWSF. The CDR3 bases are TGTGCCAGCAGCTTAATAGGACAGGTGTGGTCCTTC. Supplemented by reference TRBV13 and TRBJ2-1, the full variable domain reads AAGVIQSPRHLIKEKRETATLKCYPIPRHDTVYWYQQGPGQDPQFLISFYEKMQSDKGSIPDRFSAQQFSDYHSELNMSSLELGDSALYFCASSLIGQVWSFGPGTRLTVL.